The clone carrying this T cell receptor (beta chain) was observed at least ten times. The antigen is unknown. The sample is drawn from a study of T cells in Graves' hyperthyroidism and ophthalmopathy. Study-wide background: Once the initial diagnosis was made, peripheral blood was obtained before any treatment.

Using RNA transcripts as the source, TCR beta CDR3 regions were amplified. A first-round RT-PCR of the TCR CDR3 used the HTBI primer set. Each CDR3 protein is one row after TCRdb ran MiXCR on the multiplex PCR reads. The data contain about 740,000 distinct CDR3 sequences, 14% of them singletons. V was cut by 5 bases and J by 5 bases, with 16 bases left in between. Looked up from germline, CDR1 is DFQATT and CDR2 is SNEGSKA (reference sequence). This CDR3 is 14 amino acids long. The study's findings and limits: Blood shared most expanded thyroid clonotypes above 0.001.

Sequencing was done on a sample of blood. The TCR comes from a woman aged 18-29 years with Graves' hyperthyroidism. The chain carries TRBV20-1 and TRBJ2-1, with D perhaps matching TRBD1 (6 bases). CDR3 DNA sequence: TGCAGTGCTCCAAGGGGGAGTGAACACAATGAGCAGTTCTTC. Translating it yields CSAPRGSEHNEQFF.